This TCR beta chain came from a study of identifying expanded T cells in peripheral blood (dated by TCRdb to between 2018 and 2021). Study-wide context: Technical replicates were generated by sequencing separate aliquots of the same genomic DNA pool, and four replicates were compared pairwise.

The CDR3 covers 17 residues, taking in both the cysteine and the phenylalanine. The kept DNA is CDR3 alone, 51 bases in frame from the first base. The immunoSEQ Assay, which relies on bias-controlled multiplex PCR amplification of genomic DNA, was used to profile TCRbeta CDR3 regions. The published analysis was carried out like this. The absolute abundance of each unique TCRbeta CDR3 region was quantified after sequences were collapsed and filtered. Differential abundance was tested with a binomial (Fisher-equivalent) model and with a beta-binomial model adding time-dependent variance fitted from healthy donors. Clones with fewer than 5 combined templates were removed, and a clone was called differentially abundant if the clone's Benjamini-Hochberg FDR was below 0.01. In the beta-binomial model, variance was expressed as a function of the total template count across the two samples, in the form v = (b*log(k)+a)^2. TCRdb provides this immuneACCESS table in a form limited to in-frame rearrangements. Some clones are lacking; in checked studies, under half of them reflect an unresolved V gene, and why the rest are absent is not known. V, J and clone size are those of that table, while D and trimming were read from the DNA. The sample table holds 45,000 to 75,000 clones, of which about 83% were seen once. About 15% of the sample rests with the top ten.

During the collection period, no infections or other immune events were recorded for the healthy donors. To calibrate time-dependent variance in a beta-binomial model of T-cell clone differential abundance, blood repertoires from healthy donors were used as a training cohort. The training cohort was composed of roughly ten healthy donors, 3 female and 7 male. On average the donors were around 41 years old, and their ages spanned roughly 29 to 70 years. Whole blood from each healthy donor was obtained from a commercial supplier and was collected at three time points roughly 13 days apart. For immunosequencing, genomic DNA was extracted from unsorted whole blood. Overall results and qualifications from the work: Across all healthy-donor time intervals, the beta-binomial model significantly lowered both the number of clones called differentially abundant and the false-positive rate. In all healthy donors, the variance in clone template counts between samples taken roughly two weeks apart rose significantly as total template count increased. Between technical replicates the binomial model flagged approximately 1.2 differentially abundant clones, whereas over about 2 weeks the binomial model flagged about 15 and over approximately four weeks 19 to 20. The authors expected that over much longer intervals, such as months to years, biological variance in healthy repertoires might increase even further.

Notes on this clone: Its antigen remains unidentified. No base qualities exist here, and no much larger clone lies one base off it.

The material sequenced was blood. This chain joins TRBV12-2 to TRBJ1-2; TRBD1, the table's D call, lacks a check against the DNA. TRBV12-2 is a known pseudogene. This receptor was obtained from a person aged 18 to 70 in good health. For the CDR3, the sequence is CASRFTSGGEANYGYTF. DNA sequence: TGTGCAAGTCGCTTCACCTCAGGGGGCGAGGCTAACTATGGCTACACCTTC.